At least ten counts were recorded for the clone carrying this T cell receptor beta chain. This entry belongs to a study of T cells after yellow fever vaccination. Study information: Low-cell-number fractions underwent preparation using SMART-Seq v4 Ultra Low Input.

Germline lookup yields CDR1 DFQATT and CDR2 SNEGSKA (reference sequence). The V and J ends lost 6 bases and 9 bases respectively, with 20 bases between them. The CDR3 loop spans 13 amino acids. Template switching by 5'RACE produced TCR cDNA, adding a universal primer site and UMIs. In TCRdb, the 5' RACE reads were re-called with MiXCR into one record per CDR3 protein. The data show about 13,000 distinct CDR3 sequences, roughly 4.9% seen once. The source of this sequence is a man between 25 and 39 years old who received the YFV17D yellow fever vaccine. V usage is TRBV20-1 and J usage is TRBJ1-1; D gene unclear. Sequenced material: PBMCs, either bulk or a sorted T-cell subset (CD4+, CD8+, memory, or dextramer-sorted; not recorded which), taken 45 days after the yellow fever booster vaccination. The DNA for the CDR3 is TGCAGTGCAATGAGCCCCTCTACCCCCAAAGCTTTCTTT. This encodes CSAMSPSTPKAFF.